Following are 21 T cell receptor beta chains from one sample sequenced in a study of regulatory T cells in long-lasting Graves disease. Construction of TCR beta libraries relied on iRepertoire HTBI primers and on Arm-PCR targeting CDR3 regions. TCRdb re-called the multiplex PCR reads through MiXCR, storing one row per CDR3 protein. This table holds about 520,000 distinct CDR3 sequences, around 12% found once. This sample's time point: newly diagnosed GD, antithyroid drugs for less than 3 months. With RNA extracted from PBMCs as input, the TCR library was made. The data also belong to a second study, concerning T cells in Graves' hyperthyroidism and ophthalmopathy.

This specimen consisted of peripheral blood mononuclear cells (PBMCs), obtained at new diagnosis, from a patient treated with antithyroid drugs. The receptors stem from a young woman with Graves disease.

This clonotype was recorded a few times. CDR3 sequence (DNA): TGTGCCAGTAGTACCCGACAGGGAATCGTCTATGGCTACACCTTC. It specifies CASSTRQGIVYGYTF. This chain uses TRBV19 with TRBJ1-2; 7 bases are shared with TRBD1. V shed 4 bases, J shed 4 bases, and the junction held 9 bases outside the gene matches. The CDR3 runs to 15 residues. Germline assignment: CDR1 LNHDA and CDR2 SQIVND (reference sequence).

There are many counts of this clonotype. This chain connects TRBV9 to TRBJ1-3; maybe TRBD1 (6 bases). Germline V lookup: CDR1 SGDLS, CDR2 YYNGEE. This CDR3 comprises 16 residues. The V end lost 3 bases, the J end lost 3 bases, and 16 bases lay between the germline ends. DNA for the CDR3: TGTGCCAGCAGCGCCACCCGGGACATGGGTGGAAACACCATATATTTT. This translates into CASSATRDMGGNTIYF.

The rearrangement uses TRBV6-2 or TRBV6-3 and TRBJ2-1; D is possibly TRBD2 (8 bases). The CDR3 extends over 17 amino acids. V shed 4 bases and J shed 7 bases, with 23 bases lying between them. CDR1 MNHEY and CDR2 SVGEGT come from the germline V gene. The chain's CDR3 is CASSSLGVAGQRNEQFF. As DNA, the CDR3 is TGTGCCAGCAGTTCCCTGGGGGTAGCGGGACAGAGAAATGAGCAGTTCTTC.

The table lists this clonotype with many counts. V usage is TRBV18 and J usage is TRBJ2-5; D gene unclear. Germline assignment: CDR1 KGHSH and CDR2 LQKENI. This CDR3 is built from 12 residues. Trimming removed 6 bases at V and 0 bases at J, with 5 bases between. This CDR3 is CASSVYQETQYF. In DNA form, the CDR3 reads TGTGCCAGCTCCGTGTACCAAGAGACCCAGTACTTC.

The rearrangement joins TRBV27 to TRBJ2-1; D is ambiguous. This CDR3 region has 13 residues. Trimming took 6 bases from V and 5 from J, leaving 11 bases between them. Germline V CDR1 and CDR2: MNHEY, SMNVEV (reference sequence). The CDR3 nucleotides read TGTGCCAGCAGAACCTTGAACCACAATGAGCAGTTCTTC. As protein: CASRTLNHNEQFF.

CDR3 nucleotides: TGTGCCAGCAGTCCCTTCATAGGGACCTCCTACGAGCAGTACTTC. The encoded protein is CASSPFIGTSYEQYF. The chain joins TRBV6-1 to TRBJ2-7, with D tentatively TRBD1 or TRBD2 (5 bases each). Between the trimmed V and J ends, which lost 5 bases and 0 bases, there was a span of 14 bases. There are 15 residues in the CDR3. Germline lookup yields CDR1 MNHNS and CDR2 SASEGT.

The chain carries TRBV4-1 and TRBJ2-5; maybe TRBD2 (6 bases). The CDR3 length is 13 residues. From germline, CDR1 is MGHRA and CDR2 YSYEKL. The germline V and J ends were trimmed by 5 bases and 8 bases, with 15 bases remaining between them. The CDR3 loop reads CASSYWVGGTQYF. The CDR3 DNA follows: TGCGCCAGCAGCTATTGGGTGGGGGGTACCCAGTACTTC.

This clonotype has at least ten counts. The rearrangement links TRBV20-1 to TRBJ1-5; D is perhaps TRBD1 (6 bases). This CDR3 is 16 amino acids long. V was shortened by 3 bases and J by 2 bases, with 17 bases between the two germline ends. The germline V gene has CDR1 DFQATT and CDR2 SNEGSKA (reference sequence). The CDR3 is CSASIGGARRNQPQHF. CDR3 coding DNA: TGCAGTGCTAGTATAGGGGGGGCTCGACGCAATCAGCCCCAGCATTTT.

This clonotype was seen more than once but under ten times. CDR3 in amino acids: CASSGRANTEAFF. Written as DNA, the CDR3 is TGTGCCAGCAGCGGCAGGGCGAACACTGAAGCTTTCTTT. The V call is TRBV6-1, the J call TRBJ1-1; a possible D gene is TRBD1 (5 bases). Trimming took 6 bases from V and 1 from J, leaving 9 bases between them. Germline CDR1 and CDR2: MNHNS and SASEGT. This CDR3 has 13 residues.

As to this clonotype: An end of the junction does not agree with germline; a read error may underlie this. The chain combines TRBV12-3 or TRBV12-4 with TRBJ2-3; a weak D match, TRBD2 (6 bases). The CDR3 covers 14 residues. This CDR3 reads CASSFPDGGDAQYF. Written as DNA, the CDR3 is TGTGCCAGCAGTTTCCCCGACGGGGGAGATGCGCAGTATTTT.

In its sample, this clonotype was seen many times. The CDR3 loop is CATSRKGPVSGNTIYF. CDR3 DNA sequence: TGTGCCACCAGCAGAAAAGGACCGGTCTCTGGAAACACCATATATTTT. This rearrangement joins TRBV15 to TRBJ1-3; D is ambiguous. V was clipped by 2 bases and J by 0 bases, with 11 bases between them. This CDR3 contains 16 residues. In germline, CDR1 is LNHNV, CDR2 YYDKDF (reference sequence).

The table lists this clonotype with a few counts. The chain has TRBV20-1 and TRBJ2-7; either TRBD1 or TRBD2 may fit D (5 bases each). Trimming took 3 bases from V and 6 from J, leaving 18 bases between them. This CDR3 has 14 amino acids. CDR1 is DFQATT and CDR2 is SNEGSKA in the germline V gene (reference sequence). CDR3: CSARTYGGVCEQYF. The CDR3 nucleotides read TGCAGTGCTAGGACTTATGGGGGAGTCTGCGAGCAGTACTTC.

In this sample, this clonotype turned up many times. CDR3 nucleotides: TGTGCCAGCAGTTACCGCCAGGCCGGGTCCTACAATGAGCAGTTCTTC. Translated: CASSYRQAGSYNEQFF. V usage is TRBV3-1 and J usage is TRBJ2-1; D remains unclear. V lost 6 bases to trimming and J lost 1 base, with 16 bases between them. Germline loops: CDR1 LGHDT, CDR2 YNNKEL (reference sequence). There are 16 residues in the CDR3.

In this sample, this clonotype turned up many times. The rearrangement links TRBV12-3 or TRBV12-4 to TRBJ1-2; D is unclear. The CDR3 is 12 residues long. With 6 bases removed from V and 3 bases from J, the gap between germline ends came to 8 bases. The CDR3 coding sequence is TGTGCCAGCAGGTCGGGGTACTATGGCTACACCTTC. Translation gives CASRSGYYGYTF.

This clonotype showed up many times. The V call is TRBV12-3 or TRBV12-4, the J call TRBJ2-7; the D gene is possibly TRBD2 (7 bases). V was clipped by 4 bases and J by 6 bases, with 19 bases between them. The CDR3 spans 15 residues. The CDR3 nucleotides read TGTGCCAGCAGTTCCCTCGGAGGGGGGGCGCGCGAGCAGTACTTC. Residues: CASSSLGGGAREQYF.

In its sample, this clonotype was seen a few times. The CDR3 region has the DNA TGCAGTGCTAGAGTATGGCGGGCGGATAACAATGAGCAGTTCTTC. Its translation is CSARVWRADNNEQFF. J is TRBJ2-1 and V is TRBV20-1; tentative D call: TRBD2 (5 bases). The length of the CDR3 is 15 residues. V was cut by 1 base and J by 5 bases, with 15 bases left in between. Germline CDR1 and CDR2: DFQATT and SNEGSKA (reference sequence).

This clonotype showed up just once. Just one base apart from a much larger clone, this may be a read error. J is TRBJ2-3 and V is TRBV6-1; D is perhaps TRBD2 (7 bases). Trimming took off 6 bases at V and 2 bases at J, with 24 bases between the two ends. Germline loops: CDR1 MNHNS, CDR2 SASEGT. This CDR3 is built from 18 residues. CDR3 bases: TGTGCCAGCAGCCAATTAGCAGGGGCTAGCGGAAACACAGATACGCAGTATTTT. Amino acid sequence: CASSQLAGASGNTDTQYF.

At least ten counts were recorded for this clonotype. The chain carries TRBV13 and TRBJ2-2, with TRBD2 matching 8 bases. Germline CDR1 reads PRHDT; CDR2 reads FYEKMQ (reference sequence). CDR3 length equals 14 residues. J lost 5 bases, V lost 8 bases, and 7 bases had no gene match. The CDR3 sequence is CASDFGRGTGELFF. CDR3 in DNA: TGTGCCAGCGATTTCGGGAGGGGTACCGGGGAGCTGTTTTTT.

Ten or more counts support this clonotype. The V and J genes are TRBV20-1 and TRBJ2-1; the match to TRBD2 covers 11 bases. The length of the CDR3 is 15 residues. The junction had 10 bases not matched to a gene; V was cut back by 5 bases and J by 7 bases. Looked up from germline, CDR1 is DFQATT and CDR2 is SNEGSKA (reference sequence). CDR3 sequence: CSAPLAGAVGNEQFF. The CDR3, as DNA: TGCAGTGCTCCACTAGCGGGAGCGGTTGGGAATGAGCAGTTCTTC.

The rearrangement uses TRBV5-1 and TRBJ1-1, with a weak D call TRBD1 (5 bases). This CDR3 comprises 15 residues. Germline CDR1 reads SGHRS; CDR2 reads YFSETQ. V gave up 0 bases and J gave up 1 base, with 10 bases separating them. CDR3 region: CASSLGGGGNTEAFF. DNA for the CDR3: TGCGCCAGCAGCTTGGGGGGGGGAGGGAACACTGAAGCTTTCTTT.

This clonotype was observed many times. The V and J genes are TRBV2 and TRBJ1-2; 8 bases line up with TRBD1. The CDR3 has 13 residues. Germline V gene lookup returns CDR1 SNHLY and CDR2 FYNNEI. V was pared by 7 bases and J by 6 bases, with 7 bases of the junction left unmatched. Here the CDR3 reads CASTPDRVHGYTF. Here the CDR3 DNA reads TGTGCCAGCACCCCGGACAGGGTCCATGGCTACACCTTC.